This T cell receptor (beta chain) is drawn from a study of blood T cell repertoires in COVID-19. The germline gives CDR1 SGHNT, CDR2 YENEEA. Trimming pared 4 bases from V and 1 base from J, leaving 16 bases between. The CDR3 totals 16 residues. Libraries were prepared by immunoSEQ multiplex PCR; TCRdb keeps only in-frame clonotypes and omits some of them. The table lists about 200,000 clones, 85% to 90% of them singletons. The origin of this receptor is a woman in her 70s with acute or convalescent COVID-19. The sample comprised peripheral blood. The rearrangement uses TRBV11-3 and TRBJ1-2; TRBD1 might be the D (5 bases). CDR3 region: CASSSTQASLNYGYTF. In nucleotides, the CDR3 is TGTGCCAGCAGCTCAACACAGGCGTCCCTTAACTATGGCTACACCTTC.